These 15 T cell receptor beta chains came from one sample sequenced in a study of shared clonotypes between healthy human individuals. Produced via immunoSEQ multiplex PCR; TCRdb's table is partial and in-frame only. The repertoire holds approximately 1.5 million clones, with just under 99% as singletons. The source material was naive CD4+ T cells sorted from blood. Stated subset: CD45RA+ positively selected. The receptors here all came from a man aged 30-40 years in good health.

In its sample, this clone was seen once. This chain connects TRBV25-1 to TRBJ2-3; maybe TRBD1 (6 bases). This CDR3 is built from 15 residues. V lost 1 base and J lost 3, with 11 bases in between. Germline assignment: CDR1 MGHDK and CDR2 SYGVNS. CDR3 loop: CASSEWDKGTDTQYF. As DNA, the CDR3 is TGTGCCAGCAGTGAATGGGACAAGGGGACAGATACGCAGTATTTT.

This clone was observed once. The gene calls are TRBV5-6 and TRBJ2-1, with D perhaps being TRBD1 or TRBD2 (6 bases each). CDR3 length equals 12 residues. Trimming shortened V by 0 bases and J by 9 bases, and 7 bases separated the two germline ends. Germline values: CDR1 SGHDT, CDR2 YYEEEE. The CDR3 DNA is TGTGCCAGCAGCTTGGAGGGGGGTGAGCAGTTCTTC. As protein: CASSLEGGEQFF. Variable domain in full (rest from reference TRBV5-6 and TRBJ2-1): DAGVTQSPTHLIKTRGQQVTLRCSPKSGHDTVSWYQQALGQGPQFIFQYYEEEERQRGNFPDRFSGHQFPNYSSELNVNALLLGDSALYLCASSLEGGEQFFGPGTRLTVL.

CDR3 bases: TGTGCCAGCAGTTCAACACAGGGCAGGGAGCAGTACTTC. Amino acids: CASSSTQGREQYF. The chain uses TRBV27 and TRBJ2-7; weak D call: TRBD1 (6 bases). V was trimmed by 4 bases and J by 7 bases, leaving 14 bases between them. The length of the CDR3 is 13 residues. The germline gives CDR1 MNHEY, CDR2 SMNVEV (reference sequence).

The chain employs TRBV15 and TRBJ2-3, with TRBD1 matching 9 bases. The CDR3 is made up of 19 amino acids. Looked up from germline, CDR1 is LNHNV and CDR2 is YYDKDF (reference sequence). J gave up 2 bases and V 5 bases, and 17 bases lay outside the gene matches. The CDR3 region has the DNA TGTGCCACCAGCGGCCGGGACAGGGCTCCTAGCGGACCCACAGATACGCAGTATTTT. It yields the protein CATSGRDRAPSGPTDTQYF.

CDR3 region: CASSLTDQGSYEQYF. The CDR3 region has the DNA TGTGCCAGCAGCTTAACGGACCAAGGCTCCTACGAGCAGTACTTC. The genes are TRBV7-8 and TRBJ2-7; D not resolved. Germline CDR1 SGHVS, CDR2 FQNEAQ. This CDR3 comprises 15 residues. V lost 2 bases and J lost 0, with 11 bases in between.

The rearrangement joins TRBV11-2 to TRBJ2-3, with 10 bases fitting TRBD2. CDR3 length: 17 residues. With 4 bases clipped from V and 2 bases from J, the junction kept 9 bases outside the gene matches. The germline V gene has CDR1 SGHAT and CDR2 FQNNGV. CDR3 DNA sequence: TGTGCCAGCAGCTCAACCGGACTAGCGGAGTACACAGATACGCAGTATTTT. Translating it yields CASSSTGLAEYTDTQYF.

V usage is TRBV29-1 and J usage is TRBJ1-1, with no clear D. Trimming stripped 4 bases from V and 0 bases from J, with 12 bases between. The CDR3 covers 14 residues. Germline CDR1 reads SQVTM; CDR2 reads ANQGSEA. The CDR3 sequence is CSVAWGDMNTEAFF. Written as DNA, the CDR3 is TGCAGCGTTGCATGGGGAGACATGAACACTGAAGCTTTCTTT.

The V gene is TRBV6-1, the J gene TRBJ2-7; no definite D call. Germline values: CDR1 MNHNS, CDR2 SASEGT. The CDR3 runs to 15 residues. V gave up 6 bases and J gave up 2 bases, with 17 bases separating them. The CDR3 DNA follows: TGTGCCAGCAGAGTCCGGGCCTCGGGCCCCTACGAGCAGTACTTC. Its translation: CASRVRASGPYEQYF.

The chain couples TRBV5-4 to TRBJ1-3; 7 positions match TRBD1. The length of the CDR3 is 14 residues. J was trimmed by 4 bases and V by 4 bases; bases with no gene match: 5. In germline, CDR1 is SGHNT, CDR2 YYREEE (reference sequence). CDR3 sequence (DNA): TGTGCCAGCAGCCCGACAGGGATCGGAAACACCATATATTTT. This sequence encodes CASSPTGIGNTIYF. The whole variable domain, remainder taken from reference TRBV5-4 and TRBJ1-3, is ETGVTQSPTHLIKTRGQQVTLRCSSQSGHNTVSWYQQALGQGPQFIFQYYREEENGRGNFPPRFSGLQFPNYSSELNVNALELDDSALYLCASSPTGIGNTIYFGEGSWLTVV.

The chain couples TRBV18 to TRBJ2-5; D not resolved. V lost 3 bases, J lost 4 bases, and 9 bases lay in between. Per germline, CDR1 KGHSH and CDR2 LQKENI. CDR3 size: 13 residues. CDR3 DNA: TGTGCCAGCTCACCTTTCAGATTAGAGACCCAGTACTTC. Amino acid sequence: CASSPFRLETQYF.

CDR3 nucleotide sequence: TGTGCCAGCAGTTACGTCCGGGACAGGGCTGGGGAGCAGTACTTC. Amino acid sequence: CASSYVRDRAGEQYF. This chain links TRBV28 with TRBJ2-7; 9 bases are shared with TRBD1. This CDR3 has 15 amino acids. Trimming at V came to 4 bases and at J to 7 bases, leaving 11 bases not matched to a gene. Germline CDR1 MDHEN, CDR2 SYDVKM.

CDR3 in DNA: TGTGCCAGCAGCGTAGAATGGACAGGGTCTAGAAATGAGCAGTTCTTC. This encodes CASSVEWTGSRNEQFF. V gene TRBV9 combines with J gene TRBJ2-1; TRBD1 matches at 8 bases. Germline V lookup: CDR1 SGDLS, CDR2 YYNGEE. CDR3 size: 16 residues. Trimming removed 0 bases from V and 7 bases from J; junction bases left unmatched: 9.

The chain carries TRBV5-1 and TRBJ1-1; D unresolved. CDR1 is SGHRS, CDR2 YFSETQ, per germline. The V and J ends lost 1 base and 2 bases respectively, with 9 bases between them. This CDR3 has 14 residues. CDR3 loop: CASSLYDLNTEAFF. As DNA, the CDR3 is TGCGCCAGCAGCTTGTATGACCTTAACACTGAAGCTTTCTTT.

This chain uses TRBV5-1 with TRBJ2-1, with 9 bases aligning to TRBD1. Germline loops: CDR1 SGHRS, CDR2 YFSETQ. This CDR3 has 12 residues. Losses at the gene ends were 4 bases for V and 10 bases for J; bases not matched to a gene: 3. The CDR3 loop is CASSIQGAEQFF. CDR3 DNA sequence: TGCGCCAGCAGCATACAGGGGGCAGAGCAGTTCTTC.

The chain carries TRBV11-2 and TRBJ2-1, with D perhaps matching TRBD2 (5 bases). V was cut by 5 bases and J by 0 bases, with 17 bases left in between. Germline CDR1 reads SGHAT; CDR2 reads FQNNGV. The CDR3 has 17 amino acids. CDR3 amino acids: CASSLSFSGSSYNEQFF. CDR3 nucleotide sequence: TGTGCCAGCAGCCTTAGTTTCAGCGGATCCTCCTACAATGAGCAGTTCTTC.